Listed here is a single T cell receptor (beta chain). The data stem from a study of blood T cell repertoires in COVID-19. Germline CDR1 LGHNA, CDR2 YSLEER. Trimming removed 0 bases from V and 0 bases from J, with 9 bases in between. The CDR3 is 16 amino acids. Generated by immunoSEQ multiplex PCR, the TCRdb table keeps only in-frame clones and is missing some. The repertoire has about 150,000 clones, over 75% of them found once; the top ten carry 0.63%. This sequence originates from a man in his 60s with COVID-19, enrolled during active disease. The sequenced material came from peripheral blood. This rearrangement joins TRBV4-3 to TRBJ2-4, with a tentative D call TRBD1 (5 bases). CDR3 nucleotides: TGCGCCAGCAGCCAAGACGGACAACTAGCCAAAAACATTCAGTACTTC. It is translated as CASSQDGQLAKNIQYF.